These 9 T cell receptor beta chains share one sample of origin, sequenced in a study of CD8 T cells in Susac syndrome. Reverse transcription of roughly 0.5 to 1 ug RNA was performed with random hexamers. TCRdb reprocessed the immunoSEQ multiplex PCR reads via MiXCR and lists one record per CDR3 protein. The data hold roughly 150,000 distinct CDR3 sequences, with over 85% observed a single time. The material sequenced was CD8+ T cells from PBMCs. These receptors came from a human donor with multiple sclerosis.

The CDR3 here is CASSLMLAPPFEASYNEQFF. The CDR3 DNA follows: TGTGCCAGCAGCTTAATGCTGGCTCCCCCTTTTGAGGCATCCTACAATGAGCAGTTCTTC. The gene calls are TRBV13 and TRBJ2-1; D unclear. In germline, CDR1 is PRHDT, CDR2 FYEKMQ (reference sequence). The CDR3 contains 20 residues. Trimming removed 2 bases from V and 1 base from J, with 24 bases in between.

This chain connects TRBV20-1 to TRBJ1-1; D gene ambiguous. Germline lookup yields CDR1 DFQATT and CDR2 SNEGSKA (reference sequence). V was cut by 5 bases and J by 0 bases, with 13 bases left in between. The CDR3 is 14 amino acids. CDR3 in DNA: TGCAGTGCTTACAAGGGAGAATTGAACACTGAAGCTTTCTTT. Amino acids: CSAYKGELNTEAFF.

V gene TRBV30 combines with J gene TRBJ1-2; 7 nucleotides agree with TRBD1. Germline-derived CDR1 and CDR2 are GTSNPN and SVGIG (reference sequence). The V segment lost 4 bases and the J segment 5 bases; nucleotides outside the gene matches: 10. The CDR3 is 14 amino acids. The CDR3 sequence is CAWTRTGTFYGYTF. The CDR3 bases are TGTGCCTGGACGCGGACAGGAACGTTTTATGGCTACACCTTC.

The CDR3 spells CASKSGYEQFF. Written as DNA, the CDR3 is TGTGCCAGCAAGTCAGGGTATGAGCAGTTCTTC. The rearrangement joins TRBV6-5 to TRBJ2-1, with D possibly matching TRBD1 (5 bases). V was cut by 7 bases and J by 8 bases, with 9 bases left in between. Germline CDR1 is MNHEY and CDR2 is SVGAGI. CDR3 length: 11 amino acids.

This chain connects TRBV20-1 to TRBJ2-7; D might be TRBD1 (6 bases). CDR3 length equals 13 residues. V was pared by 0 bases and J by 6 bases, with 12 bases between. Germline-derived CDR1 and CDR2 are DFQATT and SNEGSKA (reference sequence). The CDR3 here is CSARDIGGAEQYF. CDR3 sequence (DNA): TGCAGTGCTAGAGATATTGGGGGCGCCGAGCAGTACTTC.

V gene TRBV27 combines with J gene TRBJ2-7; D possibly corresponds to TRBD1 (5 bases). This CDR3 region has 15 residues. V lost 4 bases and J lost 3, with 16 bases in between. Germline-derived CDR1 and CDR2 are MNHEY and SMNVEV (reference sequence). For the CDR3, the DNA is TGTGCCAGCAGTTCTATGGGGCCCTCTTACTACGAGCAGTACTTC. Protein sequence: CASSSMGPSYYEQYF.

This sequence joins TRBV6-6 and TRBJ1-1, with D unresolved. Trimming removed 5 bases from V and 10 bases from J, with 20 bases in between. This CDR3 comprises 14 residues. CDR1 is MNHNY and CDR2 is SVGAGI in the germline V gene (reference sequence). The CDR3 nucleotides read TGTGCCAGCAGTCCAGGAGGGTCTAATCGGGGAGCTTTCTTT. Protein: CASSPGGSNRGAFF.

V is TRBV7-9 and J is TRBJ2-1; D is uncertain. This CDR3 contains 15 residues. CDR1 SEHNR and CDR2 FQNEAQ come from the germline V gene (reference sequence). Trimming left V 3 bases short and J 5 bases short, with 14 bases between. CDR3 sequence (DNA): TGTGCCAGCAGCTTTACAATTGGGCAAAACAATGAGCAGTTCTTC. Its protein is CASSFTIGQNNEQFF.

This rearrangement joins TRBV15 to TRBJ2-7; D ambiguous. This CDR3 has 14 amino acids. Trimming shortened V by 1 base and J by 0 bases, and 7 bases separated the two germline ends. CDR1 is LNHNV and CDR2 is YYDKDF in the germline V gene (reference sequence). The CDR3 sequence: CATSRAAGSYEQYF. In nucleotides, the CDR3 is TGTGCCACCAGCAGAGCGGCCGGCTCCTACGAGCAGTACTTC.